The TCR beta chain under discussion was sequenced for a study of blood T cell repertoires in COVID-19 (dated by TCRdb to 2019 to 2021). With respect to the entire study: Samples from collaborators originated in the United States, Italy and Spain and spanned both the acute and convalescent phases of COVID-19. The sample metadata nearly always contained a de-identified subject ID, COVID-19 status, age in years and sex. The dataset comprised deeply sampled blood TCRbeta repertoires from subjects exposed to, actively infected with, or recovered from COVID-19. The samples were drawn from the first 160 participants of the ongoing ImmuneRACE study and from about 1,200 subjects provided by 6 global collaborators. The repertoires were released in a freely available public database meant as a resource for research on the immune response to SARS-CoV-2. The prospective study material was composed of cDNA or gDNA derived from T cells, B-cell-depleted T cells, or PBMCs. Where available, HLA class I and class II types were obtained from metadata supplied by the sample provider rather than from assay-based typing.

A note on this clone: The clone's antigen remains unknown. Per-base qualities were not stored, and no clone one base away is much larger.

The immunoSEQ Assay, a bias-controlled multiplex PCR, was used to amplify TCRbeta CDR3 regions from genomic DNA. The paper's data handling went like this. The number of nucleated cells in each sample was estimated from the amplification of reference gene primers within the assay. Sequence reads were collapsed and filtered to measure the absolute abundance of every unique TCRbeta CDR3 rearrangement. For each sample, productive Simpson clonality was calculated by taking the square root of Simpson's diversity index across productive rearrangements. This immuneACCESS table, as held by TCRdb, lists in-frame sequences with V and J called but not all clones. Of the missing ones, under half trace to an unresolved V gene in checked studies; the others have no known cause. The D gene and trimming were derived from the DNA, and the V and J assignments and clone size from that table. The sample includes about 170,000 clones, with about 83% observed a single time. The top ten clonotypes cover roughly 19% of the sample.

A second Seattle source provided samples from volunteer blood donors who had recovered from COVID-19. The collaborating institutions used their own protocols to collect whole blood in K2EDTA tubes. For TCRbeta analysis, collaborator samples were shipped as frozen whole blood, as isolated PBMCs, or as DNA extracted from either sample type. General study outcomes and caveats: How much clinical and demographic metadata was included differed by source and by participant, and the metadata was provided uncurated.

The sample taken for sequencing was peripheral blood. The source is a woman in her 70s who had recovered from COVID-19.

The DNA is as follows: TGTGCCAGCAGCGTGGGACTAGCGGGGGACTCCCTGTGGTATTTT. Translated, this gives CASSVGLAGDSLWYF. This chain is built from TRBV9 and TRBJ2-3, with TRBD2 matching 14 junction bases. Taken from cysteine to phenylalanine, the CDR3 has 15 residues. The retained sequence is limited to the CDR3, 45 bases, with the frame set at the first base. For this chain, trimming is 2 bases at the V end and 14 bases at the J end, and the number of junction bases without a gene match is 10. From the germline V gene, CDR1 is SGDLS and CDR2 is YYNGEE.